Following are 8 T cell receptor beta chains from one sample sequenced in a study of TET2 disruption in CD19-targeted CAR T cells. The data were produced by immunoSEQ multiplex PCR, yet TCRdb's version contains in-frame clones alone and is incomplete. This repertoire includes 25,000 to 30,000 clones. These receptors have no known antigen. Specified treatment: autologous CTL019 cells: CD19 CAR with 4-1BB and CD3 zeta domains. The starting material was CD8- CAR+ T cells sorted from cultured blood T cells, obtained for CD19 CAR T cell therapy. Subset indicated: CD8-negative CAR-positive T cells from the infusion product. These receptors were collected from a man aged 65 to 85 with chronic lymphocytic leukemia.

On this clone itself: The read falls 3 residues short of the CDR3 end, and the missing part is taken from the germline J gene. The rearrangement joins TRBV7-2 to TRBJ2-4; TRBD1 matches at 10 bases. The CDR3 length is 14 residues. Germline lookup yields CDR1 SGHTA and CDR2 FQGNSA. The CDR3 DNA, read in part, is TGTGCCAGCAGCACCCAGGGACAGGGGTACGGT. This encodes CASSTQGQGYG. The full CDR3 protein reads CASSTQGQGYGQYF.

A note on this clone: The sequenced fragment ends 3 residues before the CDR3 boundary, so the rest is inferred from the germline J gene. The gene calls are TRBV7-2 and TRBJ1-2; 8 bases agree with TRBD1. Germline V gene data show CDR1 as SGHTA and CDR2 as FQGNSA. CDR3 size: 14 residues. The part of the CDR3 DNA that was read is TGTGCCAGCAGCTTGTTCGGACAGGGCTACGAC. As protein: CASSLFGQGYD. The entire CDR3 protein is CASSLFGQGYDYTF.

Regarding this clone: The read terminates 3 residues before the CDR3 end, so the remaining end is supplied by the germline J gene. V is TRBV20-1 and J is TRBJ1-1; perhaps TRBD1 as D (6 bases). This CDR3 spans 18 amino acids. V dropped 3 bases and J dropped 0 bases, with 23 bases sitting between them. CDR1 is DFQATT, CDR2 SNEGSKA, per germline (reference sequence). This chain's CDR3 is CSASVAQGQLNLNTEAFF. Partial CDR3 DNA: TGCAGTGCTAGCGTCGCCCAGGGACAACTAAACTTGAACACTGAA.

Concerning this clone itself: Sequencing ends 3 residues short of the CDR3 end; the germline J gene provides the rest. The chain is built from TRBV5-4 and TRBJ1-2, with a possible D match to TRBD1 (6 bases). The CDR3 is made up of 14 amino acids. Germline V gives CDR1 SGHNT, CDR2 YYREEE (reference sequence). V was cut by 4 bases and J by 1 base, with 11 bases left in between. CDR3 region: CASSIQGFNYGYTF. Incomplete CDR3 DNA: TGTGCCAGCAGCATACAGGGCTTTAACTATGGC.

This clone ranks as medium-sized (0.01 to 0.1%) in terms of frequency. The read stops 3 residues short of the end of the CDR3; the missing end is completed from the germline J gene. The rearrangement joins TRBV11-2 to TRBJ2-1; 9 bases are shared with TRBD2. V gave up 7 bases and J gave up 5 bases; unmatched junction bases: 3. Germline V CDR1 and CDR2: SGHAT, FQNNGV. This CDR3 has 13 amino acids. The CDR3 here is CASNQRGDNEQFF. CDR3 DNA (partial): TGTGCCAGCAACCAGCGGGGGGACAATGAG.

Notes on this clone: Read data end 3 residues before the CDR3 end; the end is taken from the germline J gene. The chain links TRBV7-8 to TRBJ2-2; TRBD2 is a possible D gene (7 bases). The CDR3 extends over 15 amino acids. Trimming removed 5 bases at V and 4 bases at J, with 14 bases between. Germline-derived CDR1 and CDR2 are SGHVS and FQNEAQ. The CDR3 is CASSGLGGPTGELFF. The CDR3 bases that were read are TGTGCCAGCAGCGGCCTCGGGGGGCCCACCGGGGAG.

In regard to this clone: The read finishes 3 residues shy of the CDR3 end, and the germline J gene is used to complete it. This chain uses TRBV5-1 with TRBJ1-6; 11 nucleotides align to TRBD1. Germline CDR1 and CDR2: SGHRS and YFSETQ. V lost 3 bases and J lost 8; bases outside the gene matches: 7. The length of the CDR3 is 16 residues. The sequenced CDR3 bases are TGCGCCAGCAGCTCAAATCCGGGACAGGGGGATTCACCC. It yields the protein CASSSNPGQGDSP. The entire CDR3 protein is CASSSNPGQGDSPLHF.

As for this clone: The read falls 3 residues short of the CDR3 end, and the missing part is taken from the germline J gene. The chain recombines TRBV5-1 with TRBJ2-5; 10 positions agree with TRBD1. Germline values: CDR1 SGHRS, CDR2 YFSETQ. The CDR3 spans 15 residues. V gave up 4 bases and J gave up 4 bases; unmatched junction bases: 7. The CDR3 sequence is CASSLIGDRGETQYF. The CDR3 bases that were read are TGCGCCAGCAGCCTCATAGGGGACAGGGGAGAGACC.